These 26 T cell receptor beta chains were sequenced from one sample in a study of blood T cell repertoires in COVID-19 (dated by TCRdb to about 2020). Library preparation was by the immunoSEQ multiplex PCR assay. TCRdb stores this immuneACCESS table with in-frame sequences only. Part of the clones is absent; in the studies checked, under half of the shortfall reflects unresolved V genes, and no reason is known for the rest. The sample table holds 200,000 to 250,000 clones, of which 90% to 95% were seen once. 1.5% to 2% of the sample is taken by the ten largest. Sequenced input: PBMCs or T cells enriched from blood (not recorded which). The origin of the receptors is a woman under 30 who had recovered from COVID-19.

The gene calls are TRBV9 and TRBJ2-1; 7 bases line up with TRBD2. The trim removed 2 bases at V and 1 base at J, leaving 6 bases unmatched. The germline V gene encodes CDR1 SGDLS and CDR2 YYNGEE. This CDR3 contains 16 residues. The CDR3 bases are TGTGCCAGCAGCGTGGCCTCTAGCGGATCCTACAATGAGCAGTTCTTC. Translating it yields CASSVASSGSYNEQFF.

Concerning this clone: Distinct nucleotide sequences in the sample also encode this CDR3. J is TRBJ1-2 and V is TRBV20-1; no firm D call. Germline CDR1 and CDR2: DFQATT and SNEGSKA (reference sequence). The V end lost 2 bases, the J end lost 7 bases, and 8 bases lay between the germline ends. This CDR3 region has 11 residues. Here the CDR3 reads CSARPPGGYTF. In DNA form, the CDR3 reads TGCAGTGCTAGACCCCCCGGTGGCTACACCTTC.

The chain uses TRBV19 and TRBJ2-3; 9 bases map to TRBD2. V gave up 6 bases and J gave up 2 bases; unmatched junction bases: 6. The CDR3 has 15 residues. CDR1 and CDR2 from the germline V gene are LNHDA and SQIVND (reference sequence). The CDR3 reads CASRGAGGPTDTQYF. For the CDR3, the DNA is TGTGCCAGTAGGGGAGCGGGAGGCCCCACAGATACGCAGTATTTT.

V and J are TRBV19 and TRBJ1-2; D ambiguous. Germline values: CDR1 LNHDA, CDR2 SQIVND (reference sequence). Trimming stripped 4 bases from V and 6 bases from J, with 18 bases between. The CDR3 consists of 15 residues. CDR3 protein: CASSRNSELWHGYTF. The CDR3 coding sequence is TGTGCCAGTAGTAGAAACTCGGAGCTATGGCATGGCTACACCTTC.

This chain uses TRBV4-2 with TRBJ1-2; TRBD1 is a possible D gene (5 bases). V was shortened by 3 bases and J by 4 bases, with 9 bases between the two germline ends. In germline, CDR1 is LGHNA, CDR2 YNFKEQ. The CDR3 totals 13 residues. The CDR3 DNA reads TGTGCCAGCAGCCAGGAAGACAGCTATGGCTACACCTTC. Protein: CASSQEDSYGYTF.

The V and J genes are TRBV12-5 and TRBJ1-1; tentative D call: TRBD1 (6 bases). The germline V gene has CDR1 LGHNT and CDR2 FRNRAP. V was pared by 1 base and J by 6 bases, with 9 bases between. The CDR3 is made up of 13 amino acids. CDR3 DNA sequence: TGTGCTAGTGGTTTGGAACAGGGTTCTGAAGCTTTCTTT. It codes for CASGLEQGSEAFF.

The rearrangement links TRBV10-3 to TRBJ2-5; tentatively, D is TRBD1 (5 bases). The CDR3 is made up of 14 amino acids. Germline values: CDR1 ENHRY, CDR2 SYGVKD. Trimming left V 1 base short and J 5 bases short, with 11 bases between. The CDR3 spells CAISELMGLETQYF. CDR3 in DNA: TGTGCCATCAGTGAGTTAATGGGGCTGGAGACCCAGTACTTC.

The chain joins TRBV9 to TRBJ2-1; 8 bases are a match to TRBD2. Germline lookup yields CDR1 SGDLS and CDR2 YYNGEE. CDR3 size: 16 residues. With V trimmed by 1 base and J by 1 base, 4 bases remained unmatched. CDR3: CASSVRAGASYNEQFF. The CDR3 bases are TGTGCCAGCAGCGTAAGAGCGGGGGCTTCCTACAATGAGCAGTTCTTC.

V and J are TRBV27 and TRBJ1-5, with D possibly being TRBD1 (5 bases). The V and J ends lost 4 bases and 5 bases respectively, with 15 bases between them. Germline V gives CDR1 MNHEY, CDR2 SMNVEV (reference sequence). CDR3 length: 15 amino acids. The CDR3 is CASSSVGQGDQPQHF. The CDR3 coding sequence is TGTGCCAGCAGTTCCGTCGGCCAGGGCGATCAGCCCCAGCATTTT.

The table lists this clone with a few counts. The CDR3 loop is CASSPGASLKPQHF. CDR3 sequence (DNA): TGTGCCAGCAGCCCCGGAGCGAGCCTCAAACCCCAGCATTTT. V usage is TRBV28 and J usage is TRBJ1-5; D is unresolved. The CDR3 loop spans 14 amino acids. V lost 6 bases to trimming and J lost 10 bases, with 19 bases between them. Germline V gives CDR1 MDHEN, CDR2 SYDVKM.

In this sample, this clone turned up once. The chain links TRBV29-1 to TRBJ1-1; 8 bases map to TRBD1. V lost 6 bases and J lost 1; bases outside the gene matches: 1. The CDR3 is 12 amino acids. Germline loops: CDR1 SQVTM, CDR2 ANQGSEA. The chain's CDR3 is CSVGTGNTEAFF. The DNA of the CDR3 is TGCAGCGTCGGGACAGGGAACACTGAAGCTTTCTTT.

The CDR3 DNA reads TGTGCCAGCAGCTCCTCCGGGACAGTCATTGACGGCCGCACAGATACGCAGTATTTT. Encoded protein: CASSSSGTVIDGRTDTQYF. The chain employs TRBV4-2 and TRBJ2-3, with TRBD1 matching over 7 bases. The germline gives CDR1 LGHNA, CDR2 YNFKEQ. Trimming took 5 bases from V and 1 from J; bases not matched to a gene: 18. This CDR3 comprises 19 residues.

The CDR3 protein is CASSPFSGNTIYF. For the CDR3, the DNA is TGTGCCAGCAGCCCTTTCTCTGGAAACACCATATATTTT. V gene TRBV7-3 combines with J gene TRBJ1-3; no definite D call. The length of the CDR3 is 13 residues. Deletions cut 5 bases from V and 0 bases from J, with 5 bases between. The germline CDR1 and CDR2 sequences are SGHTA and FQGTGA.

The chain links TRBV5-6 to TRBJ1-1; possible D gene TRBD1, 5 bases. Trimming pared 0 bases from V and 2 bases from J, leaving 5 bases between. The germline CDR1 and CDR2 sequences are SGHDT and YYEEEE. The CDR3 sequence is 13 residues long. The CDR3 DNA sequence: TGTGCCAGCAGCTTGGGGGGCAACACTGAAGCTTTCTTT. Protein: CASSLGGNTEAFF.

The V call is TRBV25-1, the J call TRBJ2-2; maybe TRBD2 (5 bases). The CDR3 is 15 amino acids. Trimming removed 5 bases at V and 0 bases at J, with 10 bases between. Germline V CDR1 and CDR2: MGHDK, SYGVNS. Written as DNA, the CDR3 is TGTGCCAGCAGTCTGGCGGGCGCGAACACCGGGGAGCTGTTTTTT. Translated: CASSLAGANTGELFF.

This chain links TRBV2 with TRBJ2-5; 10 nucleotides align to TRBD2. Germline V lookup: CDR1 SNHLY, CDR2 FYNNEI. Trimming at V came to 5 bases and at J to 5 bases, leaving 5 bases not matched to a gene. This CDR3 is built from 14 residues. Written as DNA, the CDR3 is TGTGCCAGCAGTAGCGGGGGGGGCCTCGAGACCCAGTACTTC. Its translation: CASSSGGGLETQYF. The variable domain in full, completed from reference TRBV2 and TRBJ2-5, reads EPEVTQTPSHQVTQMGQEVILRCVPISNHLYFYWYRQILGQKVEFLVSFYNNEISEKSEIFDDQFSVERPDGSNFTLKIRSTKLEDSAMYFCASSSGGGLETQYFGPGTRLLVL.

The gene calls are TRBV5-4 and TRBJ1-1; possibly TRBD1 for D (6 bases). The CDR3 is 15 residues long. The V gene's germline CDR1 is SGHNT and CDR2 YYREEE (reference sequence). Between the trimmed V and J ends, which lost 0 bases and 1 base, there was a span of 10 bases. For the CDR3, the DNA is TGTGCCAGCAGCTTGGTGGGACACACGAACACTGAAGCTTTCTTT. It is translated as CASSLVGHTNTEAFF.

V is TRBV21-1 and J is TRBJ1-4. TRBV21-1 is assigned pseudogene status. There are 13 residues in the CDR3. CDR3 sequence reads: CASSGPLGGKLFF. As DNA, the CDR3 is TGTGCCAGCAGCGGGCCTTTAGGAGGGAAACTGTTTTTT.

This chain uses TRBV5-1 with TRBJ2-2; D is possibly TRBD2 (5 bases). V dropped 0 bases and J dropped 5 bases, with 14 bases sitting between them. The CDR3 has 16 residues. Germline-derived CDR1 and CDR2 are SGHRS and YFSETQ. The CDR3 region has the DNA TGCGCCAGCAGCTTGGCCTCTAGCCCCGGGACCGGGGAGCTGTTTTTT. Translation: CASSLASSPGTGELFF. The full variable domain, rest sourced from reference TRBV5-1 and TRBJ2-2, is KAGVTQTPRYLIKTRGQQVTLSCSPISGHRSVSWYQQTPGQGLQFLFEYFSETQRNKGNFPGRFSGRQFSNSRSEMNVSTLELGDSALYLCASSLASSPGTGELFFGEGSRLTVL.

The chain is built from TRBV7-2 and TRBJ1-2, with D unclear. There are 15 residues in the CDR3. Trimming shortened V by 4 bases and J by 3 bases, and 15 bases separated the two germline ends. Per germline, CDR1 SGHTA and CDR2 FQGNSA. Here the CDR3 reads CASSSGLGGYYGYTF. CDR3 bases: TGTGCCAGCAGCTCTGGACTGGGCGGGTACTATGGCTACACCTTC.

This rearrangement joins TRBV7-8 to TRBJ2-2; 9 nucleotides agree with TRBD2. The CDR3 sequence is 17 residues long. V shed 4 bases, J shed 6 bases, and the junction held 12 bases outside the gene matches. From germline, CDR1 is SGHVS and CDR2 FQNEAQ. The CDR3 spells CASSSILLAGEAGELFF. The CDR3 nucleotides read TGTGCCAGCAGCTCGATCCTCTTAGCGGGAGAGGCCGGGGAGCTGTTTTTT.

The chain joins TRBV5-1 to TRBJ2-2; possible D gene TRBD1, 6 bases. The germline V and J ends were trimmed by 4 bases and 2 bases, with 12 bases remaining between them. The CDR3 sequence is 15 residues long. Looked up from germline, CDR1 is SGHRS and CDR2 is YFSETQ. The CDR3 nucleotides are TGCGCCAGCAGCCTCGGACAGACTAACACCGGGGAGCTGTTTTTT. Protein sequence: CASSLGQTNTGELFF.

The chain uses TRBV7-9 and TRBJ1-2; D gene uncertain. Germline CDR1 and CDR2: SEHNR and FQNEAQ (reference sequence). The V end lost 5 bases, the J end lost 4 bases, and 17 bases lay between the germline ends. The CDR3 totals 15 residues. CDR3 DNA: TGTGCCAGCAGCCCGGCCGGCAGGTCAATCTATGGCTACACCTTC. Its protein product is CASSPAGRSIYGYTF.

The V gene is TRBV18, the J gene TRBJ1-3; perhaps TRBD1 as D (5 bases). V dropped 0 bases and J dropped 1 base, with 19 bases sitting between them. The CDR3 length is 19 residues. Germline V lookup: CDR1 KGHSH, CDR2 LQKENI. The CDR3 DNA reads as TGTGCCAGCTCACCACCAGTTTCGGGACTCTTTGGATCTGGAAACACCATATATTTT. Protein sequence: CASSPPVSGLFGSGNTIYF.

The chain has TRBV7-2 and TRBJ1-5, with TRBD1 matching 7 bases. Trimming took 0 bases from V and 6 from J; bases not matched to a gene: 5. The CDR3 length is 15 residues. Looked up from germline, CDR1 is SGHTA and CDR2 is FQGNSA. CDR3 DNA sequence: TGTGCCAGCAGCTTAGCGACAGGGCAGGGTCAGCCCCAGCATTTT. It specifies CASSLATGQGQPQHF.

The chain carries TRBV11-2 and TRBJ2-7; 7 nucleotides match TRBD1. CDR3 length: 15 amino acids. Germline loops: CDR1 SGHAT, CDR2 FQNNGV. The ends lost 5 bases at V and 3 bases at J; junction bases unmatched: 10. The CDR3 DNA reads as TGTGCCAGCAGCCTCCGGGACAGAGGATTCTACGAGCAGTACTTC. Translating it yields CASSLRDRGFYEQYF.